This T cell receptor (beta chain) was profiled in a study of OX40 agonist ivuxolimab in advanced cancers. Study-level information: The dose-escalation cohort had hepatocellular carcinoma, melanoma, renal cell or head and neck cancer. One hepatocellular carcinoma and a couple of cutaneous melanoma patients partially responded.

Regarding the study as a whole: Partial responders treated at 0.1-3.0 mg/kg exhibited clonal expansion among the lowest measured.

As concerns this clone: Its cognate antigen is unknown.

This CDR3 is 14 amino acids long. CDR1 and CDR2 (germline): SEHNR, FQNEAQ (reference sequence). V lost 6 bases and J 4 bases, leaving 10 bases between the germline ends. This table comes from immunoSEQ multiplex PCR, and its TCRdb copy is limited to in-frame clones, with some not included. The sample has about 73,000 clones, around nine tenths seen once. With baseline, cycle 4 day 1, and cycle 7 day 1 as timepoints, blood was sampled. The source material was CD4+ or CD8+ T cells sorted from blood, sampled in a trial of the OX40 agonist ivuxolimab. The receptor was isolated from an adult with an advanced solid tumor such as melanoma, head and neck, liver or kidney cancer. The chain links TRBV7-9 to TRBJ1-6; TRBD1 is a possible D gene (6 bases). This CDR3 is CASSQGGYNSPLHF. The CDR3 DNA sequence: TGTGCCAGCAGTCAAGGGGGATATAATTCACCCCTCCACTTT.